A selection of T cell receptor beta chains follows, all from one sample in a study of blood T cell repertoires in COVID-19. TCRdb's copy holds only in-frame clones and misses some; the assay was immunoSEQ multiplex PCR. The repertoire has roughly 60,000 clones, around nine tenths of them found once; the top ten carry under 8%. Sequenced material: peripheral blood. All receptors derive from a human donor with active COVID-19. The donor label of this sample is uncertain. The conserved cysteine and the conserved F or W are not part of the CDR3 here. The D gene is left open where the match is weak.

v_gene: TRBV7-3
d_gene: TRBD2
CDR3aa: ASSLGAGAPGEQF

v_gene: TRBV7-9
d_gene: TRBD1
CDR3aa: ASSLGQGYGYT

v_gene: TRBV12-3/TRBV12-4
d_gene: NA
CDR3aa: ASSLTMNTEAF

v_gene: TRBV15
d_gene: NA
CDR3aa: ATSREWNSGSYEQY

v_gene: TRBV10-1
d_gene: TRBD2
CDR3aa: ASSRTSGGLGNEQF

v_gene: TRBV4-2
d_gene: TRBD2
CDR3aa: ASSHSGGEGPPSSSYNEQF

v_gene: TRBV18
d_gene: TRBD2
CDR3aa: ASSPPLAGAYEQY

v_gene: TRBV7-9
d_gene: NA
CDR3aa: ASSLGQNNEQF

v_gene: TRBV28
d_gene: NA
CDR3aa: ASSRNRPASF

v_gene: TRBV7-2
d_gene: NA
CDR3aa: ASSSTGTRNEQF

v_gene: TRBV7-2
d_gene: NA
CDR3aa: ASSFFGNLNTEAF

v_gene: TRBV10-3
d_gene: TRBD2
CDR3aa: AISDSTSGRAPQSQETQY

v_gene: TRBV25-1
d_gene: TRBD2
CDR3aa: ASSKRGTYEQY

v_gene: TRBV10-3
d_gene: NA
CDR3aa: AISDGESSYNEQF

v_gene: TRBV24-1
d_gene: NA
CDR3aa: ATSDPSSYEQY

v_gene: TRBV6-2/TRBV6-3
d_gene: TRBD2
CDR3aa: ASSYWTSPNNEQF